This T cell receptor beta chain was sequenced during a study of T cells after yellow fever vaccination. This CDR3 is built from 14 residues. Per germline, CDR1 SGDLS and CDR2 YYNGEE. V was trimmed by 4 bases and J by 6 bases, leaving 14 bases between them. Via MiXCR, TCRdb re-called the 5' RACE reads, giving one row per CDR3 protein. Of hundreds of thousands of distinct CDR3 sequences in the sample, 15% to 20% were seen once. The receptor was isolated from a young man who received the YFV17D yellow fever vaccine. This sequence joins TRBV9 and TRBJ2-1; a possible D gene is TRBD1 (6 bases). The source material was PBMCs, sampled 15 days after the yellow fever booster vaccination. CDR3 sequence: CASSTRQVSNEQFF. For the CDR3, the DNA is TGTGCCAGCAGCACCCGACAGGTCTCCAATGAGCAGTTCTTC.